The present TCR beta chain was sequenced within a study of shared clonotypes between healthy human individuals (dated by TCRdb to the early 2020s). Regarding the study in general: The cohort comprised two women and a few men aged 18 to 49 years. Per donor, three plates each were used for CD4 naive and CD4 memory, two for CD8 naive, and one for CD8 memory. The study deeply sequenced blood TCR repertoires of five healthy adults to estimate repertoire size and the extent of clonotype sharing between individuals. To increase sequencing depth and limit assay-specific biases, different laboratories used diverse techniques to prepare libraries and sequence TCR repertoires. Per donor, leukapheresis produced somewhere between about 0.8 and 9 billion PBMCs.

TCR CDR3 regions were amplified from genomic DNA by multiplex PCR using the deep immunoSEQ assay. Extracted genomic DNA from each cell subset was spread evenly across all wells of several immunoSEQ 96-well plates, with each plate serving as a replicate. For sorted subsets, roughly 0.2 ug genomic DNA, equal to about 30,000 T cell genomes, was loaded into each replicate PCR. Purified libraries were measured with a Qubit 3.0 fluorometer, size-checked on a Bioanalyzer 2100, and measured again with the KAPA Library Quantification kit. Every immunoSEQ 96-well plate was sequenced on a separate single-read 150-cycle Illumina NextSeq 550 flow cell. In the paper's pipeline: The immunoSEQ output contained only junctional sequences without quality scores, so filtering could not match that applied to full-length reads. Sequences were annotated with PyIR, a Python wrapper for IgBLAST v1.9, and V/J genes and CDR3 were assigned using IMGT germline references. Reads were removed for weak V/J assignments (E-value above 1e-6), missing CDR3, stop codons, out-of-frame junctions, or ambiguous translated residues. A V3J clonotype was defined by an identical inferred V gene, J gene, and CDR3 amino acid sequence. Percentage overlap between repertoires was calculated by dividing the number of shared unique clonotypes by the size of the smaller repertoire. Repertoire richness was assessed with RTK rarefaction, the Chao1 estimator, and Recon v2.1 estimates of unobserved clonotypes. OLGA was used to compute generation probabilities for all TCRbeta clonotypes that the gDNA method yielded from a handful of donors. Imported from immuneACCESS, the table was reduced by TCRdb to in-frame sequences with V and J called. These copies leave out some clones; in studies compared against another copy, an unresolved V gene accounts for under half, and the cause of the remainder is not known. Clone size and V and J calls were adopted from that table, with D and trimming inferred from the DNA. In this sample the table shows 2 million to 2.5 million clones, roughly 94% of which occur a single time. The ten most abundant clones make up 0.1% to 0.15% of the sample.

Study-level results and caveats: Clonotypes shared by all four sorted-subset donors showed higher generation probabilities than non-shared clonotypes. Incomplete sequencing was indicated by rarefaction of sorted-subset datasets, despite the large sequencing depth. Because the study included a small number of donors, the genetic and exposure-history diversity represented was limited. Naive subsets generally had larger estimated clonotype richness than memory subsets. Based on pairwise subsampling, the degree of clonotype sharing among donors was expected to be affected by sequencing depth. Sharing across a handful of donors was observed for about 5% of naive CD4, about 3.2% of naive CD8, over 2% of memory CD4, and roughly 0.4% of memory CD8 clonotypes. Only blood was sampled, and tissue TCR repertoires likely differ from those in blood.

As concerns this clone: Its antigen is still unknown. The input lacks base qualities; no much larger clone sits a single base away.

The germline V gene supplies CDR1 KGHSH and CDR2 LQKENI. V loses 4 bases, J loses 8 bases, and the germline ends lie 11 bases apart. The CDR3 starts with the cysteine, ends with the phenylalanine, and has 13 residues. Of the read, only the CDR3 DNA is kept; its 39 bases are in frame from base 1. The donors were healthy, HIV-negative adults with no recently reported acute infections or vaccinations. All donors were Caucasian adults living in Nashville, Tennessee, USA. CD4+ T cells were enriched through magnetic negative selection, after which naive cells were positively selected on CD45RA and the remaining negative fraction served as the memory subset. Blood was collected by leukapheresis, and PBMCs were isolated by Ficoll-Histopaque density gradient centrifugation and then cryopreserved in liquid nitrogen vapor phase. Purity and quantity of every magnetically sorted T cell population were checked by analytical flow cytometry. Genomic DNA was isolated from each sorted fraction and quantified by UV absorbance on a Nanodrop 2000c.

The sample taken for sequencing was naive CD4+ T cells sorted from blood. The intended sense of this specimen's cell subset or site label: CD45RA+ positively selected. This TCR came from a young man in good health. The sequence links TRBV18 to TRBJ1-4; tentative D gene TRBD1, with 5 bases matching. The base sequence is TGTGCCAGCTCACGAGGAAGGGACGAAAAACTGTTTTTT. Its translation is CASSRGRDEKLFF.